The 13 T cell receptor beta chains given below trace back to one sample, sequenced in a study of T cell responses to AZD1222 COVID-19 vaccine. Method: immunoSEQ multiplex PCR; TCRdb's copy keeps in-frame clones and lacks some. The data show 95,000 to 150,000 clones, with over 75% seen just once and 9.4% held by the top ten. The specimen was peripheral blood, collected on day 0 of AZD1222 vaccination. All receptors come from an adult in good health.

The chain couples TRBV5-1 to TRBJ1-2, with TRBD1 as a possible D gene (6 bases). The CDR3 is made up of 13 amino acids. CDR1 SGHRS and CDR2 YFSETQ come from the germline V gene. The V end lost 7 bases, the J end lost 3 bases, and 13 bases lay between the germline ends. The CDR3 here is CASGGGLYYGYTF. The CDR3 DNA reads as TGCGCCAGCGGCGGGGGCCTATACTATGGCTACACCTTC.

This sequence joins TRBV18 and TRBJ1-2; the D gene is possibly TRBD1 (6 bases). Germline V gives CDR1 KGHSH, CDR2 LQKENI. This CDR3 spans 14 amino acids. Trimming took 3 bases from V and 4 from J, leaving 12 bases between them. Here the CDR3 reads CASSPRTDPYGYTF. In DNA, the CDR3 is TGTGCCAGCTCACCGAGGACAGATCCCTATGGCTACACCTTC. Combining the CDR3 with reference TRBV18 and TRBJ1-2 gives the whole variable domain NAGVMQNPRHLVRRRGQEARLRCSPMKGHSHVYWYRQLPEEGLKFMVYLQKENIIDESGMPKERFSAEFPKEGPSILRIQQVVRGDSAAYFCASSPRTDPYGYTFGSGTRLTVV.

The chain links TRBV7-2 to TRBJ2-7, with D perhaps TRBD1 or TRBD2 (5 bases each). The V gene lost 1 base and the J gene lost 4 bases, with 11 bases spanning the gap. CDR1 and CDR2 (germline): SGHTA, FQGNSA. CDR3 length: 14 residues. The CDR3 region is CASSLDSGAYEQYF. In nucleotides, the CDR3 is TGTGCCAGCAGCTTAGATTCCGGGGCTTACGAGCAGTACTTC. The full variable domain, rest sourced from reference TRBV7-2 and TRBJ2-7, is GAGVSQSPSNKVTEKGKDVELRCDPISGHTALYWYRQSLGQGLEFLIYFQGNSAPDKSGLPSDRFSAERTGGSVSTLTIQRTQQEDSAVYLCASSLDSGAYEQYFGPGTRLTVT.

The sample holds one count of this clone. The chain has TRBV20-1 and TRBJ1-4; 8 bases line up with TRBD1. The CDR3 contains 15 residues. Germline CDR1 reads DFQATT; CDR2 reads SNEGSKA (reference sequence). Germline trimming cut 3 bases from V and 3 bases from J; bases unmatched to any gene: 6. The DNA for the CDR3 is TGCAGTGCTAGTGGCTCAGGGGGCCCTAATGAAAAACTGTTTTTT. Protein sequence: CSASGSGGPNEKLFF.

The rearrangement links TRBV7-2 to TRBJ1-1; D remains ambiguous. The V gene lost 6 bases and the J gene lost 1 base, with 9 bases spanning the gap. The CDR3 has 13 amino acids. Germline-derived CDR1 and CDR2 are SGHTA and FQGNSA. Here the CDR3 reads CASSYRENTEAFF. CDR3 DNA: TGTGCCAGCAGTTATAGGGAGAACACTGAAGCTTTCTTT. The whole variable domain, remainder taken from reference TRBV7-2 and TRBJ1-1, is GAGVSQSPSNKVTEKGKDVELRCDPISGHTALYWYRQSLGQGLEFLIYFQGNSAPDKSGLPSDRFSAERTGGSVSTLTIQRTQQEDSAVYLCASSYRENTEAFFGQGTRLTVV.

The chain uses TRBV28 and TRBJ2-6, with D tentatively TRBD2 (5 bases). Germline V gene data show CDR1 as MDHEN and CDR2 as SYDVKM. This CDR3 has 19 amino acids. Trimming removed 7 bases from V and 0 bases from J, with 22 bases in between. The CDR3 nucleotides are TGTGCCAGCACCTTGAGAATCGGGGTCCTCAGCTCTGGGGCCAACGTCCTGACTTTC. Protein sequence: CASTLRIGVLSSGANVLTF. The variable domain in full, completed from reference TRBV28 and TRBJ2-6, reads DVKVTQSSRYLVKRTGEKVFLECVQDMDHENMFWYRQDPGLGLRLIYFSYDVKMKEKGDIPEGYSVSREKKERFSLILESASTNQTSMYLCASTLRIGVLSSGANVLTFGAGSRLTVL.

This chain uses TRBV5-6 with TRBJ1-4; TRBD1 matches at 7 bases. Trimming cost V 2 bases and J 8 bases; bases outside gene matches: 6. CDR1 and CDR2 from the germline V gene are SGHDT and YYEEEE. CDR3 length equals 14 residues. This CDR3 reads CASSLGGAGEKLFF. CDR3 coding DNA: TGTGCCAGCAGCTTAGGGGGCGCAGGGGAAAAACTGTTTTTT.

Here the CDR3 reads CASSMAVNTEAFF. In DNA form, the CDR3 reads TGTGCCAGTAGTATGGCGGTGAACACTGAAGCTTTCTTT. V and J are TRBV19 and TRBJ1-1; D remains unclear. There are 13 residues in the CDR3. Germline V gives CDR1 LNHDA, CDR2 SQIVND (reference sequence). Trimming cost V 3 bases and J 0 bases, with 5 bases left between them.

This clone was recorded a few times. The chain links TRBV30 to TRBJ1-3; D is unresolved. CDR3 length: 13 residues. Germline CDR1 is GTSNPN and CDR2 is SVGIG (reference sequence). V lost 4 bases, J lost 3 bases, and 10 bases lay in between. The CDR3 loop is CAWNAGIGNTIYF. The CDR3 DNA is TGTGCCTGGAACGCGGGGATTGGAAACACCATATATTTT. The full variable domain, with the rest looked up from reference TRBV30 and TRBJ1-3, is SQTIHQWPATLVQPVGSPLSLECTVEGTSNPNLYWYRQAAGRGLQLLFYSVGIGQISSEVPQNLSASRPQDRQFILSSKKLLLSDSGFYLCAWNAGIGNTIYFGEGSWLTVV.

With regard to this clone: A read error may produce the germline difference seen at one junction end. The chain has TRBV7-7 and TRBJ2-7, with 12 positions matching TRBD2. Per the germline V gene, CDR1 is SSHAT and CDR2 is FNYEAQ (reference sequence). CDR3 length: 15 residues. The CDR3 nucleotides read TGTGCTAGCAGCAAAGGACTAGCGGGAAAAAACGAGCAGTACTTC. Protein: CASSKGLAGKNEQYF.

The V call is TRBV3-1 (or the pseudogene TRBV3-2), the J call TRBJ2-1, with 11 bases fitting TRBD2. J lost 12 bases, V lost 6 bases, and 10 bases had no gene match. CDR3 length: 14 amino acids. The germline V gene has CDR1 LGHDT and CDR2 YNNKEL (reference sequence). The CDR3 sequence: CASSQGLAAGWQFF. CDR3 DNA: TGTGCCAGCAGTCAGGGACTAGCGGCCGGATGGCAGTTCTTC.

The J gene is TRBJ2-7, the V gene TRBV28; 9 positions agree with TRBD1. The CDR3 consists of 15 residues. CDR1 and CDR2 from the germline V gene are MDHEN and SYDVKM. The trim removed 2 bases at V and 4 bases at J, leaving 6 bases unmatched. The CDR3 is CASSLTPGQGYEQYF. As DNA, the CDR3 is TGTGCCAGCAGTTTAACTCCGGGACAGGGATACGAGCAGTACTTC.

This clone was observed a single time. This sequence joins TRBV18 and TRBJ2-7; 7 nucleotides agree with TRBD1. This CDR3 is built from 13 residues. V was pared by 3 bases and J by 6 bases, with 5 bases of the junction left unmatched. Germline-derived CDR1 and CDR2 are KGHSH and LQKENI. CDR3 sequence: CASSPQGDREQYF. The CDR3 region has the DNA TGTGCCAGCTCACCTCAGGGGGATCGCGAGCAGTACTTC.